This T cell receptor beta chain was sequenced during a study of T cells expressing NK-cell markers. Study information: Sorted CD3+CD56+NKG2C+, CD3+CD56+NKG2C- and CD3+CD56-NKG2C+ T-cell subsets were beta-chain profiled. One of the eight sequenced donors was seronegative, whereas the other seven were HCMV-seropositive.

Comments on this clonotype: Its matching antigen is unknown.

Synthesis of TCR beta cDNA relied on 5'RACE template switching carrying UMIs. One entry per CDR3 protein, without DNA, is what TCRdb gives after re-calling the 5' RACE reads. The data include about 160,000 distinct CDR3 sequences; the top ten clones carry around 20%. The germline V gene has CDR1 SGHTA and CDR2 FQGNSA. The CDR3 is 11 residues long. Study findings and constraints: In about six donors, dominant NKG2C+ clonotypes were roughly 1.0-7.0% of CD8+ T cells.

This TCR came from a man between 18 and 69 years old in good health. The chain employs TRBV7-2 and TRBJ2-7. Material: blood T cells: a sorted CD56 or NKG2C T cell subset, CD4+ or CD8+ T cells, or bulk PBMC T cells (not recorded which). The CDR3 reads CASSLDWEQYF.